The rows below give T cell receptor beta chains drawn from one sample of a study of blood T cell repertoires in COVID-19. TCRdb's copy holds only in-frame clones and misses some; the assay was immunoSEQ multiplex PCR. The sample has fewer than 450,000 clones, almost 90% seen once; the top ten hold more than 5.5%. Sequences were obtained from peripheral blood. The origin of the receptors is a woman in her seventies with COVID-19, enrolled during active disease. Both conserved end residues are part of each CDR3. D genes are given only for firm matches. Part of the rows lack a size; the others show once, few, many or a class for expanded clones.

clone size	V gene	D gene	J gene	CDR3 DNA	CDR3 protein
NA	TRBV9	NA	TRBJ1-6	TGTGCCAGCAGCGTAGCTTCATCCCTAGCGTATAATTCACCCCTCCACTTT	CASSVASSLAYNSPLHF
NA	TRBV10-3	NA	TRBJ2-3	TGTGCCATCGGGGGCCCCTTTTTGGATACGCAGTATTTT	CAIGGPFLDTQYF
NA	TRBV2	TRBD1	TRBJ2-1	TGTGCCACCCGGGACAGGGCGTCCTACAATGAGCAGTTCTTC	CATRDRASYNEQFF
NA	TRBV5-1	TRBD1	TRBJ2-7	TGCGCCAGCAGCTTGGCAATGGGACAGGGAAGGTCCGAGCAGTACTTC	CASSLAMGQGRSEQYF
NA	TRBV30	NA	TRBJ1-2	TGTGCTTCTAGGGAGGACTATGGCTACACCTTC	CASREDYGYTF
NA	TRBV5-1	NA	TRBJ1-2	TGCGCCAGCAGCCAGGGGTTAGCTAACTATGGCTACACCTTC	CASSQGLANYGYTF
once	TRBV18	NA	TRBJ2-5	TGTGCCAGCTCACAATATAGCGGACCGCAAGAGACCCAGTACTTC	CASSQYSGPQETQYF
NA	TRBV28	TRBD1	TRBJ2-7	TGTGCCAGCAGTTTGGCCGGGACAGGTACCTACGAGCAGTACTTC	CASSLAGTGTYEQYF
NA	TRBV4-2	NA	TRBJ2-7	TGTGCCAGCAGCCGGGACTTCACCTACGAGCAGTACTTC	CASSRDFTYEQYF
NA	TRBV2	NA	TRBJ2-7	TGTGCCAGCAGGGGTCAGGGGAAAGGGTACGAGCAGTACTTC	CASRGQGKGYEQYF